This T cell receptor (beta chain) was sequenced in a study of beta chain features in type 1 diabetes (dated by TCRdb to about 2018). Background on the whole study: Mean age, gender distribution, total cell number and subset yield did not differ between patients and healthy donors. A total of roughly 110 million sorted cells were examined across all samples, and the number of cells per subset was strongly correlated with RNA yield. Regulatory and stem cell-like memory subsets were isolated from only 8 patients and about eight healthy donors, whereas naive and central memory subsets came from all 30 or so donors. In the study, recently diagnosed type 1 diabetes patients and matched healthy donors were compared on the TCRB repertoires of their sorted circulating CD4+ T cell subsets.

The CDR3 contains 16 residues, cysteine and phenylalanine counted. The DNA shown is the 48-base CDR3, in frame from base 1. V loses 7 bases at its end and J loses 3 bases; junction bases beyond the gene matches: 11. Looking up the germline V gene yields CDR1 SNHLY and CDR2 FYNNEI. General study outcomes and caveats: Only small numbers of individuals were included in the HLA sub-analyses, which left unresolved whether HLA type had any influence on TCRB rearrangement. Because cDNA rather than genomic DNA was sequenced, highly expressing activated cells could have been over-represented, although no difference in activation and CD3 levels was found between groups. Shorter templates might have been favored by PCR, but patient and control samples were amplified and corrected together, so both groups would have been affected equally by any skew. Naive, central memory and regulatory TCRB repertoires appeared to be more similar among patients than among healthy donors. In all four CD4+ subsets, TCRB CDR3 length was moderately but significantly shorter in type 1 diabetes patients. Fewer insertions and more nucleotide deletions at VDJ recombination sites were observed in patients with type 1 diabetes, implying thymic rearrangement abnormalities.

This clone was picked up a small number of times. What antigen it recognizes has not been identified. Qualities for individual bases were not recorded, and no much larger clone is one base off. Each donor gave one peripheral blood draw, approximately 0.11 L on average, collected into heparinised tubes. Naive, central memory, regulatory and stem cell-like memory CD4+ T cells were sorted on a BD FACSAria II using a panel including CD45RO, CCR7, CD25, CD127, CD95 and CD27. Every sorted population had a purity above 98%. PBMCs were isolated right away by Lymphoprep density gradient centrifugation and were stained directly, without culture. Samples were stained and sorted in pairs, with one healthy donor and one patient per experiment, so that batch effects were minimized. The entire amount of isolated RNA was reverse transcribed using the High Capacity cDNA Reverse Transcription Kit, so the sequenced TCRB transcripts were expressed ones. Deep immunoSEQ sequencing was applied to naive, central memory and regulatory T cell samples, giving an average of roughly 3.5 million total reads per sample. After sorted cells were lysed in RLT buffer, RNA was extracted with DNase-treated RNeasy Micro or Mini kits, with the choice depending on cell number. To prevent cross-contamination, each cell subset was processed individually, whereas patient and healthy donor samples were processed jointly. Using the immunoSEQ multiplex PCR, TCRB sequences were amplified from cDNA into 87-bp fragments spanning the CDR3 region. The amplicons were sequenced using the Illumina HiSeq platform. Turning to the authors' computational methods: PCR bias was corrected computationally using synthetic template baselines, and reads within Hamming distance 2 were collapsed, with unmergeable singletons discarded. Reads were aligned to IMGT to assign V, D and J genes, CDR3 length, and insertions or deletions at six rearrangement sites. Within each subset, clonotype counts were normalized to the number of sorted cells before true diversity and Gini coefficients were calculated with the tcR R package. The overlap coefficient, calculated on TCRB nucleotide sequences, was used to measure repertoire sharing. As a proxy for the pre-selection repertoire, out-of-frame TCRB sequences from naive cells were analyzed. Held by TCRdb, this immuneACCESS table contains in-frame sequences only and omits some clones. Under half of the omission traces to an unresolved V gene where checked; the cause of the rest is unknown. For V, J and clone size, that table is used; D and trimming come from the DNA. Present in this sample are 250,000 or so clones, about 14% of which were seen just once. Of the sample, 0.019% falls within the top ten clones.

The sequenced material came from naive CD4+ T cells from blood. Read against the paper, the sample's cell subset or site label means: true naive CD4+ T cells. This clonotype was sampled from a man aged 25-45 years with type 1 diabetes. The chain is encoded by TRBV2 joined to TRBJ2-1; 8 of the junction bases match TRBD2. The CDR3 region has the sequence CASKEGSGKFYNEQFF. The DNA sequence is TGTGCCAGCAAAGAGGGTAGCGGGAAATTCTACAATGAGCAGTTCTTC.